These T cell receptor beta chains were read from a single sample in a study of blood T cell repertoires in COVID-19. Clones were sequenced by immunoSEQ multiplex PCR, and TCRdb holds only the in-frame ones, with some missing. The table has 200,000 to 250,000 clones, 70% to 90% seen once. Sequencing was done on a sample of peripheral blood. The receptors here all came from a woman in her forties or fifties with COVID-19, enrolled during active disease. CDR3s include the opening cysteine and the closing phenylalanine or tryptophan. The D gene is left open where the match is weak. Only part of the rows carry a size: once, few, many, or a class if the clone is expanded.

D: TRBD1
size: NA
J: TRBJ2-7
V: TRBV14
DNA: TGTGCCAGCATCCCGACAGGGAACAACTCCTACGAGCAGTACTTC
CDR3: CASIPTGNNSYEQYF

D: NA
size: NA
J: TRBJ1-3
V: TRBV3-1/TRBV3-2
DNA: TGTGCCAGCAGCTTGAGAGGTCTCTCTGGAAACACCATATATTTT
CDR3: CASSLRGLSGNTIYF

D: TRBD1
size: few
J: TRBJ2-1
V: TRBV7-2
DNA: TGTGCCAGCAGCTTAAGCTTGTGGACAGGGGGCGGGGATGAGCAGTTCTTC
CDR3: CASSLSLWTGGGDEQFF

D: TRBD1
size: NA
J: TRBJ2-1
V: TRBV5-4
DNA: TGTGCCAGCACCATGACAGGGGTGGGGAATGAGCAGTTCTTC
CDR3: CASTMTGVGNEQFF

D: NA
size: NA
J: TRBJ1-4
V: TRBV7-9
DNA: TGTGCCAGCAGCTCCCCGGGAGGTCATTATGAAAAACTGTTTTTT
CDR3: CASSSPGGHYEKLFF

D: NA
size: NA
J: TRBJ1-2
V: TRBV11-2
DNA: TGTGCCAGCAGCCCGACCCTTTCGGCGGATGGCTACACCTTC
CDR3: CASSPTLSADGYTF

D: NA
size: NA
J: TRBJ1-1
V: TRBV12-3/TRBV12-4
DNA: TGTGCCAGCAGCGTACGGTCCCTAGGTGAAGCTTTCTTT
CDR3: CASSVRSLGEAFF

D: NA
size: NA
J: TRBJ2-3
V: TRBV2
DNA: TGTGCCAGCAGCGTAGGACAGTCAGGCACAGATACGCAGTATTTT
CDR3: CASSVGQSGTDTQYF

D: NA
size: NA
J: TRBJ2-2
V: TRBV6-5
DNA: TGTGCCAGCGCCCCGGGTCGGGGCGGGGAGCTGTTTTTT
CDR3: CASAPGRGGELFF

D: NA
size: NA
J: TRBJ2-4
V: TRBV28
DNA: TGTGCCAGCAGCAAGGCGGGGGCCCTAGCCAAAAACATTCAGTACTTC
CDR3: CASSKAGALAKNIQYF

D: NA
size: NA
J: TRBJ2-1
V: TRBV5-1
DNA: TGCGCCAGCAGCTTGGCCCAGGAGGGGAATGAGCAGTTCTTC
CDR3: CASSLAQEGNEQFF

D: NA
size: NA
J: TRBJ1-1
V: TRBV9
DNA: TGTGCCAGCAGCCGGGGTGAGGGAGCCACTGAAGCTTTCTTT
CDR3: CASSRGEGATEAFF

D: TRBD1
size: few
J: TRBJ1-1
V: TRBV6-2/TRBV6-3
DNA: TGTGCCAGCAGCTCCGGGACAGGATCTCCAGTGCCTATGAACACTGAAGCTTTCTTT
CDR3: CASSSGTGSPVPMNTEAFF

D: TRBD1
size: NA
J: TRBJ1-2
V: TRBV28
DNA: TGTGCCAGCAGTAACAGGGGGCTTGGCTACACCTTC
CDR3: CASSNRGLGYTF

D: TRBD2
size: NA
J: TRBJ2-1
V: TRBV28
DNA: TGTGCCAGCAGTTTCGGACTAGCGGGGGTAAATGAGCAGTTCTTC
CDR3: CASSFGLAGVNEQFF

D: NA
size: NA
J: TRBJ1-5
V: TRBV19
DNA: TGTGCCAGTAGTATTAATAGTCGCAATCAGCCCCAGCATTTT
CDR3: CASSINSRNQPQHF

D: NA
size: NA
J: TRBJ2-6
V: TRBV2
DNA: TGTGCCAGCAGCTCAACAGGGACCGGGGCCAACGTCCTGACTTTC
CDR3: CASSSTGTGANVLTF

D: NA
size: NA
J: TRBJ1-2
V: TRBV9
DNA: TGTGCCAGCAGCGTAGCTCGGGGAGGCGGCTACACCTTC
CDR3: CASSVARGGGYTF

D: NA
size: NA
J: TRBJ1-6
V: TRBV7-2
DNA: TGTGCCAGCAGCCCTGACGGGAACCAATATTCACCCCTCCACTTT
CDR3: CASSPDGNQYSPLHF

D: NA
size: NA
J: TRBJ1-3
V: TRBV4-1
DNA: TGCGCCAGCAGCCAAGACGGAGGGGAGGGAGCTGGAAACACCATATATTTT
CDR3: CASSQDGGEGAGNTIYF

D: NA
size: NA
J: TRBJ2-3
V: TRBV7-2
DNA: TGTGCCAGCAGCCAACCCACAGTCGCTACGCAGTATTTT
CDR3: CASSQPTVATQYF

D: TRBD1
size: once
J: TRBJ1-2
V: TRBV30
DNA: TGTGCCTGGAGCGGCGGACAGGCGGGCGGCTACACCTTC
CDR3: CAWSGGQAGGYTF

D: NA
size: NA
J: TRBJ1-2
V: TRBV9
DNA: TGTGCCAGCAGCCCATCTCCAGAATACTATGGCTACACCTTC
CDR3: CASSPSPEYYGYTF

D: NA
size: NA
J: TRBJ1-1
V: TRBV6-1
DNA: TGTGCCAGCAGTGAAGCGCTAGGGGTGAACACTGAAGCTTTCTTT
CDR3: CASSEALGVNTEAFF

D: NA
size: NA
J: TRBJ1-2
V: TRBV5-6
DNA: TGTGCCAGCAGCTTTGGCAGGGGCAAGGATGGCTACACCTTC
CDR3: CASSFGRGKDGYTF

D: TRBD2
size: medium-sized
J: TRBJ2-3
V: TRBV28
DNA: TGTGCCAGCAGTTTAAAGGCGGGGGGCCGCACAGATACGCAGTATTTT
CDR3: CASSLKAGGRTDTQYF

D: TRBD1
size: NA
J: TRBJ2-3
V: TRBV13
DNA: TGTGCCAGCAGCTCGGCCTTGAGGACAGGGGGTCTCACAGATACGCAGTATTTT
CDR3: CASSSALRTGGLTDTQYF